This T cell receptor (beta chain) was obtained from a study of blood T cell repertoires in COVID-19. Profiled with immunoSEQ multiplex PCR; TCRdb holds only in-frame clones, not every one. The sample contains about 250,000 clones, about 90% of which appear only once. This CDR3 is built from 16 residues. Germline loops: CDR1 SGHDN, CDR2 FVKESK. V shed 2 bases and J shed 3 bases, with 14 bases lying between them. The receptor was isolated from a man aged 18 to 29 with active or convalescent COVID-19. This sequence joins TRBV14 and TRBJ2-1; possible D gene TRBD2, 6 bases. The specimen was peripheral blood. CDR3 sequence (DNA): TGTGCCAGCAGCCAAAGGGAGGAGGGGTACTACAATGAGCAGTTCTTC. The encoded protein is CASSQREEGYYNEQFF. Looking up the rest from reference TRBV14 and TRBJ2-1 gives the full variable domain: EAGVTQFPSHSVIEKGQTVTLRCDPISGHDNLYWYRRVMGKEIKFLLHFVKESKQDESGMPNNRFLAERTGGTYSTLKVQPAELEDSGVYFCASSQREEGYYNEQFFGPGTRLTVL.